Presented here are 20 T cell receptor beta chains from one specimen sequenced in a study of graft-versus-host responses after intestinal transplantation (dated by TCRdb to about 2021). To isolate intraepithelial and lamina propria lymphocytes from graft specimens, dithiothreitol, EDTA incubations and collagenase D digestion were used. To prepare the library, the immunoSEQ multiplex PCR assay was applied. Not all clones reach the TCRdb copy of this immuneACCESS table, which keeps in-frame sequences only. Checked studies attribute under half of the gap to unresolved V genes and leave the rest unexplained. The sample yields around 23,000 clones; around three quarters were counted once. The ten largest clonotypes hold around 3% of the sample. Sequenced material: ileum tissue, taken 12 days after intestinal transplant. All receptors derive from a human patient who received an intestinal transplant, so some T cells may come from the graft donor.

Worth noting for this clone: Because the CDR3's place on the DNA is in doubt, the DNA is left out and the CDR3 is given as listed by TCRdb. CDR3 loop: CASSFGPGVREQYF. The chain couples TRBV7-7 to TRBJ2-7; the D call of TRBD1 is as the table states it, not checked on the DNA. CDR1 is SSHAT and CDR2 is FNYEAQ in the germline V gene (reference sequence). With termini counted, the CDR3 has 14 amino acids.

V is TRBV10-3 and J is TRBJ1-1; TRBD1 agrees at 7 bases. Germline trimming cut 6 bases from V and 1 base from J; bases unmatched to any gene: 8. The CDR3 runs to 15 residues. Germline-derived CDR1 and CDR2 are ENHRY and SYGVKD. CDR3 protein: CAIRAPQGRNTEAFF. The CDR3 nucleotides are TGTGCCATCAGAGCACCACAGGGGAGGAACACTGAAGCTTTCTTT.

This chain connects TRBV9 to TRBJ2-3; 7 bases map to TRBD1. Trimming took 1 base from V and 13 from J; bases not matched to a gene: 9. This CDR3 has 13 residues. CDR1 SGDLS and CDR2 YYNGEE come from the germline V gene. CDR3 DNA sequence: TGTGCCAGCAGCGTAATAGGGGGCCCTCTAGAGTATTTT. Translation: CASSVIGGPLEYF. The full variable domain, completed using reference TRBV9 and TRBJ2-3, is DSGVTQTPKHLITATGQRVTLRCSPRSGDLSVYWYQQSLDQGLQFLIQYYNGEERAKGNILERFSAQQFPDLHSELNLSSLELGDSALYFCASSVIGGPLEYFGPGTRLTVL.

The V and J genes are TRBV4-3 and TRBJ2-5; 7 positions agree with TRBD2. The CDR3 contains 16 residues. With 1 base clipped from V and 5 bases from J, the junction kept 10 bases outside the gene matches. Germline V CDR1 and CDR2: LGHNA, YSLEER. CDR3 in amino acids: CASSQALAGVGETQYF. CDR3 DNA sequence: TGCGCCAGCAGCCAAGCTCTTGCGGGAGTTGGGGAGACCCAGTACTTC.

V and J are TRBV7-9 and TRBJ2-7; TRBD1 matches 7 bases. J was trimmed by 3 bases and V by 1 base; bases with no gene match: 6. This CDR3 is built from 15 residues. The germline gives CDR1 SEHNR, CDR2 FQNEAQ (reference sequence). The CDR3 DNA is TGTGCCAGCAGCTTAGGGGCAGGGGGATACTACGAGCAGTACTTC. The encoded protein is CASSLGAGGYYEQYF.

J is TRBJ1-5 and V is TRBV6-1, with 9 bases that match TRBD1. V shed 8 bases, J shed 9 bases, and the junction held 8 bases outside the gene matches. CDR3 length equals 13 residues. Germline CDR1 reads MNHNS; CDR2 reads SASEGT. CDR3 loop: CASGLQGASPQHF. The CDR3 DNA follows: TGTGCCAGCGGCCTACAGGGGGCTTCGCCCCAGCATTTT.

The rearrangement joins TRBV7-2 to TRBJ1-3; 7 nucleotides match TRBD1. This CDR3 has 14 amino acids. Germline trimming cut 1 base from V and 10 bases from J; bases unmatched to any gene: 7. Germline V lookup: CDR1 SGHTA, CDR2 FQGNSA. The CDR3: CASSLVPEGQTIYF. The CDR3 region has the DNA TGTGCCAGCAGCTTAGTCCCGGAGGGACAGACCATATATTTT.

The rearrangement links TRBV6-1 to TRBJ2-7; D not certain. Trimming removed 1 base from V and 2 bases from J, with 12 bases in between. Germline-derived CDR1 and CDR2 are MNHNS and SASEGT. The CDR3 is made up of 15 amino acids. The DNA for the CDR3 is TGTGCCAGCAGTGAAGGCACAGCCCCGACCTACGAGCAGTACTTC. Its protein product is CASSEGTAPTYEQYF.

This rearrangement joins TRBV13 to TRBJ1-1, with D hard to call. CDR1 and CDR2 from the germline V gene are PRHDT and FYEKMQ (reference sequence). The CDR3 spans 14 residues. Trimming cost V 1 base and J 0 bases, with 6 bases left between them. The CDR3: CASSLAPVNTEAFF. CDR3 bases: TGTGCCAGCAGCTTAGCCCCGGTGAACACTGAAGCTTTCTTT. The full variable domain, its missing parts supplied by reference TRBV13 and TRBJ1-1, is AAGVIQSPRHLIKEKRETATLKCYPIPRHDTVYWYQQGPGQDPQFLISFYEKMQSDKGSIPDRFSAQQFSDYHSELNMSSLELGDSALYFCASSLAPVNTEAFFGQGTRLTVV.

The chain is built from TRBV9 and TRBJ1-1; D gene ambiguous. V lost 3 bases, J lost 4 bases, and 13 bases lay in between. CDR3 length equals 14 residues. Germline V gene sequence: CDR1 SGDLS, CDR2 YYNGEE. The CDR3 spells CASSAAGWSTEAFF. The DNA of the CDR3 is TGTGCCAGCAGCGCGGCCGGGTGGAGCACTGAAGCTTTCTTT.

The genes are TRBV28 and TRBJ2-4, with TRBD2 as a possible D gene (6 bases). Germline V CDR1 and CDR2: MDHEN, SYDVKM. CDR3 length equals 15 residues. V gave up 5 bases and J gave up 4 bases, with 15 bases separating them. For the CDR3, the DNA is TGTGCCAGCAGTGCCCCAGCAGGAGGGAAAAACATTCAGTACTTC. It yields the protein CASSAPAGGKNIQYF.

This clone was recorded a few times. J is TRBJ2-7 and V is TRBV5-1, with 9 bases fitting TRBD2. CDR1 SGHRS and CDR2 YFSETQ come from the germline V gene. With V trimmed by 5 bases and J by 6 bases, 6 bases remained unmatched. This CDR3 is built from 13 residues. CDR3 in DNA: TGCGCCAGCAGTGCTAGCGGGGTGTTCGAGCAGTACTTC. Amino acid sequence: CASSASGVFEQYF. Using reference TRBV5-1 and TRBJ2-7 for the parts outside the CDR3, the full variable domain is KAGVTQTPRYLIKTRGQQVTLSCSPISGHRSVSWYQQTPGQGLQFLFEYFSETQRNKGNFPGRFSGRQFSNSRSEMNVSTLELGDSALYLCASSASGVFEQYFGPGTRLTVT.

This chain uses TRBV4-2 with TRBJ1-2; D is undetermined. CDR3 length: 12 residues. From germline, CDR1 is LGHNA and CDR2 YNFKEQ. Between the trimmed V and J ends, which lost 6 bases and 4 bases, there was a span of 9 bases. Here the CDR3 reads CASSNPGYGYTF. Written as DNA, the CDR3 is TGTGCCAGCAGTAATCCGGGCTATGGCTACACCTTC.

The J gene is TRBJ2-3, the V gene TRBV5-1; 15 bases align to TRBD2. V shed 0 bases and J 4 bases; nucleotides not matched to a gene: 3. Germline values: CDR1 SGHRS, CDR2 YFSETQ. This CDR3 contains 17 residues. CDR3 in DNA: TGCGCCAGCAGCTTGGGGGGACTAGCGGGGGGCGCAGATACGCAGTATTTT. Translated: CASSLGGLAGGADTQYF.

The rearrangement joins TRBV7-9 to TRBJ2-2, with a weak D call TRBD2 (6 bases). CDR1 and CDR2 from the germline V gene are SEHNR and FQNEAQ (reference sequence). The CDR3 extends over 13 amino acids. Trimming removed 3 bases at V and 4 bases at J, with 6 bases between. CDR3 DNA: TGTGCCAGCAGCTTGGGGGGCACCGGGGAGCTGTTTTTT. Its translation is CASSLGGTGELFF. Looking up the rest from reference TRBV7-9 and TRBJ2-2 gives the full variable domain: DTGVSQNPRHKITKRGQNVTFRCDPISEHNRLYWYRQTLGQGPEFLTYFQNEAQLEKSRLLSDRFSAERPKGSFSTLEIQRTEQGDSAMYLCASSLGGTGELFFGEGSRLTVL.

A word on this clone: The germline gene is not matched at one end of the junction; a read error may be the cause. This sequence joins TRBV6-5 and TRBJ2-7; the match to TRBD1 covers 7 bases. The germline CDR1 and CDR2 sequences are MNHEY and SVGAGI. The CDR3 covers 12 residues. The CDR3 sequence: CASKTPPGQINF. The CDR3 nucleotides read TGTGCCAGCAAAACCCCCCCGGGACAGATAAACTTC.

The V call is TRBV7-9, the J call TRBJ1-1, with a weak D call TRBD1 (6 bases). CDR1 and CDR2 (germline): SEHNR, FQNEAQ (reference sequence). V lost 5 bases and J 10 bases, leaving 14 bases between the germline ends. CDR3 length: 12 residues. The CDR3 bases are TGTGCCAGCAGCCCGCCGGACAGAGGAGCTTTCTTT. It translates to CASSPPDRGAFF.

The V call is TRBV7-2, the J call TRBJ1-1; D is undetermined. CDR3 size: 15 residues. The V end lost 1 base, the J end lost 0 bases, and 9 bases lay between the germline ends. Germline V gene data show CDR1 as SGHTA and CDR2 as FQGNSA. CDR3 in amino acids: CASSLDSRLNTEAFF. CDR3 nucleotide sequence: TGTGCCAGCAGCTTAGATTCCAGGTTGAACACTGAAGCTTTCTTT.

In this sample, this clone turned up once. The rearrangement uses TRBV19 and TRBJ1-2, with D possibly matching TRBD1 (5 bases). Deletions cut 7 bases from V and 4 bases from J, with 13 bases between. This CDR3 spans 13 amino acids. Germline V lookup: CDR1 LNHDA, CDR2 SQIVND (reference sequence). CDR3 DNA sequence: TGTGCCAGTACCCGGGGGTCTTTCTATGGCTACACCTTC. This gives the protein CASTRGSFYGYTF.

V usage is TRBV7-3 and J usage is TRBJ1-3; D perhaps matches TRBD1 (5 bases). The CDR3 is 15 residues long. Germline V gives CDR1 SGHTA, CDR2 FQGTGA. Trimming removed 5 bases at V and 0 bases at J, with 11 bases between. CDR3 sequence: CASSPGLPSGNTIYF. CDR3 nucleotide sequence: TGTGCCAGCAGCCCGGGACTTCCCTCTGGAAACACCATATATTTT.